The 26 T cell receptor beta chains presented below share a single source sample, sequenced in a study of early T cells in non-severe SARS-CoV-2 infection. TCRdb called the 5' RACE reads again in MiXCR, with one record for every CDR3 protein. Seen here are around 45,000 distinct CDR3 sequences, around 4.1% observed once, and the top ten hold 3% to 3.5%. Sequencing used whole blood. The receptors were sampled from an adult who was a healthcare worker with PCR-confirmed SARS-CoV-2 infection or an uninfected control (not recorded which).

The chain couples TRBV3-1 to TRBJ2-3, with D perhaps matching TRBD1 or TRBD2 (7 bases each). This CDR3 is 16 amino acids long. V lost 1 base and J lost 6, with 17 bases in between. Looked up from germline, CDR1 is LGHDT and CDR2 is YNNKEL (reference sequence). For the CDR3, the DNA is TGTGCCAGCAGCCAAGCCAGGGGGGGAGTCGGTGATACGCAGTATTTT. The encoded protein is CASSQARGGVGDTQYF.

Ten or more counts support this clonotype. This chain joins TRBV20-1 and TRBJ2-1, with TRBD2 matching over 7 bases. The trim removed 3 bases at V and 8 bases at J, leaving 7 bases unmatched. The germline V gene encodes CDR1 DFQATT and CDR2 SNEGSKA (reference sequence). CDR3 length: 13 residues. CDR3 DNA sequence: TGCAGTGCTAGGGCTGGGCGGGAGTATGAGCAGTTCTTC. It specifies CSARAGREYEQFF.

This clonotype was counted at least ten times. The V call is TRBV5-4, the J call TRBJ2-5, with D unresolved. The CDR3 is 13 amino acids. In germline, CDR1 is SGHNT, CDR2 YYREEE (reference sequence). The V end lost 0 bases, the J end lost 2 bases, and 5 bases lay between the germline ends. The CDR3 region is CASSLALQETQYF. CDR3 sequence (DNA): TGTGCCAGCAGCTTGGCATTACAAGAGACCCAGTACTTC.

This clonotype was seen many times. The chain combines TRBV11-3 with TRBJ2-5; no reliable D call. The germline V gene has CDR1 SGHNT and CDR2 YENEEA. The CDR3 loop spans 12 amino acids. V lost 3 bases and J lost 4, with 6 bases in between. CDR3 protein: CASSFSPETQYF. The CDR3 nucleotides are TGTGCCAGCAGCTTCAGCCCAGAGACCCAGTACTTC.

Many counts were recorded for this clonotype. The gene calls are TRBV19 and TRBJ2-2; D perhaps matches TRBD2 (5 bases). V gave up 3 bases and J gave up 4 bases, with 12 bases separating them. The CDR3 contains 15 residues. Germline CDR1 reads LNHDA; CDR2 reads SQIVND (reference sequence). In nucleotides, the CDR3 is TGTGCCAGTAGTATTGTGGCTAGCAGCACCGGGGAGCTGTTTTTT. This sequence encodes CASSIVASSTGELFF.

The V and J genes are TRBV11-3 and TRBJ2-1; unclear D gene. The CDR3 has 12 residues. Germline values: CDR1 SGHNT, CDR2 YENEEA. Trimming took off 2 bases at V and 9 bases at J, with 8 bases between the two ends. The CDR3 reads CASSLITIEQFF. CDR3 nucleotide sequence: TGTGCCAGCAGCTTAATAACTATTGAGCAGTTCTTC.

This clonotype was picked up many times. The chain employs TRBV20-1 and TRBJ2-2; perhaps D is TRBD1 or TRBD2 (6 bases each). Germline CDR1 is DFQATT and CDR2 is SNEGSKA (reference sequence). The CDR3 totals 14 residues. Trimming removed 5 bases at V and 7 bases at J, with 17 bases between. The CDR3 is CSAQRSGAGGELFF. CDR3 coding DNA: TGCAGTGCTCAGAGATCGGGGGCTGGCGGGGAGCTGTTTTTT.

At least ten counts were recorded for this clonotype. The chain recombines TRBV7-6 with TRBJ2-1; maybe TRBD2 (6 bases). V shed 5 bases and J shed 9 bases, with 14 bases lying between them. Per germline, CDR1 SGHVS and CDR2 FNYEAQ. The CDR3 consists of 13 residues. DNA of the CDR3: TGTGCCAGCAGCCAAAGACTAGAGGGTGAGCAGTTCTTC. The encoded protein is CASSQRLEGEQFF.

This clonotype was observed many times. V is TRBV6-2 or TRBV6-3 and J is TRBJ1-1; no reliable D call. V lost 4 bases and J 4 bases, leaving 13 bases between the germline ends. Germline loops: CDR1 MNHEY, CDR2 SVGEGT. The CDR3 consists of 14 residues. In DNA form, the CDR3 reads TGTGCCAGCAGTTCCCCGTGGGCCCGCACTGAAGCTTTCTTT. Translation gives CASSSPWARTEAFF.

This clonotype occurred many times. J is TRBJ2-7 and V is TRBV18, with D possibly being TRBD2 (5 bases). V was cut by 2 bases and J by 4 bases, with 9 bases left in between. The CDR3 covers 13 residues. Germline loops: CDR1 KGHSH, CDR2 LQKENI. The CDR3 region is CASSPSGSYEQYF. The DNA of the CDR3 is TGTGCCAGCTCACCATCGGGGAGTTACGAGCAGTACTTC.

Note on this clonotype: Germline is not matched at one junction end, which may reflect a read error. The V call is TRBV3-1, the J call TRBJ2-1; no clear D gene. This CDR3 has 9 amino acids. Germline CDR1 is LGHDT and CDR2 is YNNKEL (reference sequence). The CDR3 reads CASSFVVRF. CDR3 nucleotide sequence: TGTGCCAGCAGCTTCGTTGTACGCTTC.

In this sample, this clonotype turned up many times. This chain uses TRBV7-2 with TRBJ2-3, with 7 bases that match TRBD2. Germline CDR1 and CDR2: SGHTA and FQGNSA. The CDR3 has 16 amino acids. Trimming at V came to 1 base and at J to 4 bases, leaving 8 bases not matched to a gene. The CDR3 loop reads CASSLVYLAEADTQYF. The CDR3 DNA is TGTGCCAGCAGCTTAGTCTACCTAGCGGAAGCAGATACGCAGTATTTT.

The chain recombines TRBV7-8 with TRBJ2-7; 7 nucleotides agree with TRBD2. V lost 6 bases and J lost 0; bases outside the gene matches: 8. CDR3 size: 15 residues. The V gene's germline CDR1 is SGHVS and CDR2 FQNEAQ. CDR3 sequence: CASSPSGLTSYEQYF. CDR3 sequence (DNA): TGTGCCAGCAGTCCCTCGGGACTAACCTCCTACGAGCAGTACTTC.

There are many counts of this clonotype. This rearrangement joins TRBV27 to TRBJ2-3; 15 positions match TRBD2. This CDR3 has 22 amino acids. The V segment lost 6 bases and the J segment 0 bases; nucleotides outside the gene matches: 19. Germline CDR1 reads MNHEY; CDR2 reads SMNVEV (reference sequence). The CDR3 DNA is TGTGCCAGCAGCCGACCCGGACTAGCGGGAGGGCCAAACCCCGAGAGCACAGATACGCAGTATTTT. Translating gives CASSRPGLAGGPNPESTDTQYF.

This clonotype was counted at least ten times. The V call is TRBV7-3, the J call TRBJ2-5, with TRBD1 matching over 7 bases. The V gene's germline CDR1 is SGHTA and CDR2 FQGTGA. The CDR3 extends over 15 amino acids. The trim removed 5 bases at V and 5 bases at J, leaving 11 bases unmatched. The CDR3 coding sequence is TGTGCCAGCAGCACCACCGACAGGGCAGGCGAGACCCAGTACTTC. Protein product: CASSTTDRAGETQYF.

In this sample, this clonotype turned up many times. The chain's CDR3 is CASSQDEVGGQQYF. CDR3 bases: TGCGCCAGCAGCCAAGATGAAGTGGGCGGGCAGCAGTACTTC. The J gene is TRBJ2-7, the V gene TRBV4-1; possible D gene TRBD2, 5 bases. This CDR3 has 14 residues. Trimming cost V 0 bases and J 8 bases, with 14 bases left between them. CDR1 is MGHRA and CDR2 is YSYEKL in the germline V gene.

This clonotype was seen at least ten times. V gene TRBV7-3 combines with J gene TRBJ2-3; D ambiguous. The CDR3 loop spans 18 amino acids. Germline CDR1 is SGHTA and CDR2 is FQGTGA. V gave up 0 bases and J gave up 6 bases, with 22 bases separating them. The CDR3 is CASSLTISGHTTGDTQYF. CDR3 bases: TGTGCCAGCAGCTTAACGATTTCGGGCCATACGACCGGGGATACGCAGTATTTT.

This clonotype was recorded many times. The CDR3 here is CASSERPTYNEQFF. The CDR3 coding sequence is TGTGCCAGTAGTGAGCGCCCGACCTACAATGAGCAGTTCTTC. This chain connects TRBV19 to TRBJ2-1; D remains ambiguous. Deletions cut 5 bases from V and 2 bases from J, with 10 bases between. This CDR3 is built from 14 residues. Germline V lookup: CDR1 LNHDA, CDR2 SQIVND (reference sequence).

The sample holds a few counts of this clonotype. V gene TRBV13 combines with J gene TRBJ2-1; a weak D match, TRBD2 (5 bases). The length of the CDR3 is 15 residues. Trimming removed 5 bases from V and 10 bases from J, with 21 bases in between. CDR1 PRHDT and CDR2 FYEKMQ come from the germline V gene (reference sequence). CDR3 bases: TGTGCCAGCAGCCTAGACATGCAGCGGCTCGAAGAGCAGTTCTTC. This translates into CASSLDMQRLEEQFF.

This clonotype has at least ten counts. The chain combines TRBV5-4 with TRBJ2-3; TRBD1 might be the D (6 bases). V was cut by 1 base and J by 2 bases, with 17 bases left in between. This CDR3 has 17 amino acids. Germline V gene lookup returns CDR1 SGHNT and CDR2 YYREEE (reference sequence). CDR3 DNA: TGTGCCAGCAGCTTGTTCAGGGGCTTAGGGACCACAGATACGCAGTATTTT. Translating it yields CASSLFRGLGTTDTQYF.

The chain couples TRBV12-3 or TRBV12-4 to TRBJ1-6; unclear D gene. The V end lost 6 bases, the J end lost 4 bases, and 10 bases lay between the germline ends. This CDR3 has 14 amino acids. In nucleotides, the CDR3 is TGTGCCAGCAGGAATCAGGTTTATAATTCACCCCTCCACTTT. Its translation is CASRNQVYNSPLHF.

This clonotype was counted at least ten times. The chain is built from TRBV7-3 and TRBJ2-5; unclear D gene. Trimming stripped 0 bases from V and 2 bases from J, with 10 bases between. This CDR3 comprises 15 residues. From germline, CDR1 is SGHTA and CDR2 FQGTGA. CDR3 residues: CASSLTGQPQETQYF. CDR3 bases: TGTGCCAGCAGCTTAACTGGGCAGCCGCAAGAGACCCAGTACTTC.

This clonotype came up many times. The chain employs TRBV28 and TRBJ1-5, with D uncertain. The CDR3 covers 14 residues. V was pared by 1 base and J by 0 bases, with 4 bases between. Germline CDR1 and CDR2: MDHEN and SYDVKM. The CDR3 sequence is CASSLYVSNQPQHF. The CDR3 bases are TGTGCCAGCAGTTTATATGTTAGCAATCAGCCCCAGCATTTT.

The chain has TRBV3-1 and TRBJ1-4; 7 bases are shared with TRBD1. Germline CDR1 LGHDT, CDR2 YNNKEL (reference sequence). This CDR3 has 14 amino acids. Trimming removed 4 bases from V and 8 bases from J; junction bases left unmatched: 7. The CDR3 loop is CASSLRDSPEKLFF. CDR3 nucleotide sequence: TGTGCCAGCAGCCTTCGGGACAGCCCCGAAAAACTGTTTTTT.

This clonotype was seen many times. The V gene is TRBV23-1, the J gene TRBJ2-5; 7 bases line up with TRBD1. TRBV23-1 is an ORF; its function is uncertain. Germline trimming cut 6 bases from V and 2 bases from J; bases unmatched to any gene: 9. CDR3 length: 15 amino acids. As DNA, the CDR3 is TGCGCCAGCAGCTGCCGAAGGGACAGACAAGAGACCCAGTACTTC. Protein sequence: CASSCRRDRQETQYF.

This clonotype came up many times. V usage is TRBV11-2 and J usage is TRBJ2-1; no clear D gene. The CDR3 loop spans 13 amino acids. The V gene's germline CDR1 is SGHAT and CDR2 FQNNGV. The ends were cut back, 0 bases at V and 3 bases at J, with 3 bases in the middle. The CDR3 reads CASSLEVYNEQFF. CDR3 nucleotide sequence: TGTGCCAGCAGCTTAGAGGTCTACAATGAGCAGTTCTTC.